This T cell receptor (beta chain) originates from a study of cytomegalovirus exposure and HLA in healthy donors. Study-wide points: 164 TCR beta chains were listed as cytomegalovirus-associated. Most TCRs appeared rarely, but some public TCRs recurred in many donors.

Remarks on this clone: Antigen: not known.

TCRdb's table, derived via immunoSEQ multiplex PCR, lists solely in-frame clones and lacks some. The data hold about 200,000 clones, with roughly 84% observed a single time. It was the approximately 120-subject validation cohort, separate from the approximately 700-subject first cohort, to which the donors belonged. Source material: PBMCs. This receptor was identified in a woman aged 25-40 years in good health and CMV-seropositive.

The CDR3 loop reads CASSYGTGGSEQYF. The CDR3, as DNA: TGCGCCAGCAGCTATGGGACAGGGGGCTCCGAGCAGTACTTC. The chain combines TRBV5-1 with TRBJ2-7, with 12 nucleotides matching TRBD1. V was pared by 3 bases and J by 6 bases, with 4 bases of the junction left unmatched. Germline-derived CDR1 and CDR2 are SGHRS and YFSETQ. CDR3 length equals 14 residues.